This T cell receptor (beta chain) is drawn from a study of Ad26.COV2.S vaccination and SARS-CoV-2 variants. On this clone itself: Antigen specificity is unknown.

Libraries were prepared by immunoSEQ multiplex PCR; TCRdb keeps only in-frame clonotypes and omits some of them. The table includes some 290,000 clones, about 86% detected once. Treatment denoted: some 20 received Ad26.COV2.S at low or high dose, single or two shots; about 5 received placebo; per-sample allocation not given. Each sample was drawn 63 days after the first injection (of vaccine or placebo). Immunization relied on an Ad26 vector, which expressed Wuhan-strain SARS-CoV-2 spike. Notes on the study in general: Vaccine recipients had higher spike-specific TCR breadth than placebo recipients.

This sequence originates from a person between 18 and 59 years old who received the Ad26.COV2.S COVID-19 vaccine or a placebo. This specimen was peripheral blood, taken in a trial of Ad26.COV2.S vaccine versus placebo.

CDR3 sequence: CASSPQEGVYTEAFF. The CDR3 DNA sequence: TGTGCCAGCTCACCACAAGAAGGGGTTTATACTGAAGCTTTCTTT. V gene TRBV18 combines with J gene TRBJ1-1; TRBD1 is a possible D gene (5 bases). Germline V CDR1 and CDR2: KGHSH, LQKENI. V was cut by 1 base and J by 5 bases, with 14 bases left in between. The CDR3 length is 15 residues.